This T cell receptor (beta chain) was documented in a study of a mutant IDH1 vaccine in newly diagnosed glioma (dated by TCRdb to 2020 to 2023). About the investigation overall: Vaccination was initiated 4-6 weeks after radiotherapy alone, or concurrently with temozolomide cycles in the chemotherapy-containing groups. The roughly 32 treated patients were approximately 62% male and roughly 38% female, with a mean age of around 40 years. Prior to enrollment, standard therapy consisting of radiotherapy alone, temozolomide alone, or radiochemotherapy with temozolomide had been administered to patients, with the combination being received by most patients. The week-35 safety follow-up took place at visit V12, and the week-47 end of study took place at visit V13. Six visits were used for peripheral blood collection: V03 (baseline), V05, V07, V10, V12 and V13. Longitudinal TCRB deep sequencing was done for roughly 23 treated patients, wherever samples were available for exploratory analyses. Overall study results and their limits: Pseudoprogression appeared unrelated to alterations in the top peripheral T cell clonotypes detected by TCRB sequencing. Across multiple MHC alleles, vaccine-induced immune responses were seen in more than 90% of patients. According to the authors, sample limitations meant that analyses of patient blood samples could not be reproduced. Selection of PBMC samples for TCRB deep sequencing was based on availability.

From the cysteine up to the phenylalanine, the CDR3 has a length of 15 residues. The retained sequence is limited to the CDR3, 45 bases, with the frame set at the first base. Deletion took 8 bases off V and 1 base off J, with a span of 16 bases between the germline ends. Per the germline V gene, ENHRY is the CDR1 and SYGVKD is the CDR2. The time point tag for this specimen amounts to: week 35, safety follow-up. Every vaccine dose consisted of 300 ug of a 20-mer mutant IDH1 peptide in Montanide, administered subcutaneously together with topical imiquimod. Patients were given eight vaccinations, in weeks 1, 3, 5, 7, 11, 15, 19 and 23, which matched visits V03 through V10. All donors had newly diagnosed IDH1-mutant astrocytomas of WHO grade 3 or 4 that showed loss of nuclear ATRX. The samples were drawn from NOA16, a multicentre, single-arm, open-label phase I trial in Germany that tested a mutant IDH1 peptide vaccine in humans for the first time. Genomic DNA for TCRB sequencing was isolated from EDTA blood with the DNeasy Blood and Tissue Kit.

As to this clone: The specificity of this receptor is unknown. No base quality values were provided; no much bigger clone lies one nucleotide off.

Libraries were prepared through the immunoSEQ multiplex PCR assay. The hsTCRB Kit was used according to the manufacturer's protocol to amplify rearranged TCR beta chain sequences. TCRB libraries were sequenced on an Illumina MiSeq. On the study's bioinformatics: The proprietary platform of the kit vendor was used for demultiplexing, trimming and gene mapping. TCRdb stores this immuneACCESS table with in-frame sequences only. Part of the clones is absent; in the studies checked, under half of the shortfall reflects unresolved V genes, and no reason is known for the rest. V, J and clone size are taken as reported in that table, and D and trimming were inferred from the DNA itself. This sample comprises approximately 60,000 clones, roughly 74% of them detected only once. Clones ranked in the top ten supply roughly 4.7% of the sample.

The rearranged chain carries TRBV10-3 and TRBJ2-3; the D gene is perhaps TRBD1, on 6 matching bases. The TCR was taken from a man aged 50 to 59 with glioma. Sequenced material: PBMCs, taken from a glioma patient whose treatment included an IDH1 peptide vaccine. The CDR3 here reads CAIRTTGWGTDTQYF. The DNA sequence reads TGTGCCATCCGTACGACAGGCTGGGGCACAGATACGCAGTATTTT.